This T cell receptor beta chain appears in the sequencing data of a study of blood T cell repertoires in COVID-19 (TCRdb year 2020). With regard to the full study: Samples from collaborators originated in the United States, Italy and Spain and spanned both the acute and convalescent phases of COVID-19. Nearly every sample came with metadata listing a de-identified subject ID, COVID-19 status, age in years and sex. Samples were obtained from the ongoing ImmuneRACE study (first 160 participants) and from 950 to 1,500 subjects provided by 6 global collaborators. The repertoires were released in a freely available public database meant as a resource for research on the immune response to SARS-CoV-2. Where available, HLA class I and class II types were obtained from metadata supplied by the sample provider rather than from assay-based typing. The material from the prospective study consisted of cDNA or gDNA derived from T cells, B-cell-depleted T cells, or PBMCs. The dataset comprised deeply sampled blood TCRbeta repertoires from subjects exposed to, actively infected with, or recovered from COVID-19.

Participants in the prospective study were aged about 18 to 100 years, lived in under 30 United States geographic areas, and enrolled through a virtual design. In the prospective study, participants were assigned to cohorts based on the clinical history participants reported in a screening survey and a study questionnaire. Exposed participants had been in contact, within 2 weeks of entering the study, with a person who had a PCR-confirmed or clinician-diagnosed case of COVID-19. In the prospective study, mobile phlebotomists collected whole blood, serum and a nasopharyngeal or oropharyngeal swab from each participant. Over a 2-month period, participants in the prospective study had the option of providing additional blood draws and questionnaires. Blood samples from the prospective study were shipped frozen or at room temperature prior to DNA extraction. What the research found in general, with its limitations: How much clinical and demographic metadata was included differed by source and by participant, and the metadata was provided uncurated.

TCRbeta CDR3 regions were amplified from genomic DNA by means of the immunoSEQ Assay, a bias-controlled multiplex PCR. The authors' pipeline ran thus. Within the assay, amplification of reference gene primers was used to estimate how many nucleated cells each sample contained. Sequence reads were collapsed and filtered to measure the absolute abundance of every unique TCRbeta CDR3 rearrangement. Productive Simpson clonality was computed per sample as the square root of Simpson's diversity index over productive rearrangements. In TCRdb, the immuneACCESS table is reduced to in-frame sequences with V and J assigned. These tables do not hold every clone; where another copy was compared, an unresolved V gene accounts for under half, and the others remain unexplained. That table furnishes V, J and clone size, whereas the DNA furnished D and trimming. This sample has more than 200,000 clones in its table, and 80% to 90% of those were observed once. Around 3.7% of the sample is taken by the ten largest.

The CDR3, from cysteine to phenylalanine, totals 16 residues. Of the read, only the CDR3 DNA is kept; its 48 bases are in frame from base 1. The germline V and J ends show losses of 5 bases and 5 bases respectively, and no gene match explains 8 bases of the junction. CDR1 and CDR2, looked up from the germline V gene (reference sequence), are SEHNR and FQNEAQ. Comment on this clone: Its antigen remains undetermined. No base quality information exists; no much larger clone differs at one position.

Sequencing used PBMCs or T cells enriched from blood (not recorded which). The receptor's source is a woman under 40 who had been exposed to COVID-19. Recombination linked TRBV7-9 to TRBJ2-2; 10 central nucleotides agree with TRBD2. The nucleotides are TGTGCCAGCAGCCCCCCTAGCGGGAGTGGTACCGGGGAGCTGTTTTTT. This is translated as CASSPPSGSGTGELFF.